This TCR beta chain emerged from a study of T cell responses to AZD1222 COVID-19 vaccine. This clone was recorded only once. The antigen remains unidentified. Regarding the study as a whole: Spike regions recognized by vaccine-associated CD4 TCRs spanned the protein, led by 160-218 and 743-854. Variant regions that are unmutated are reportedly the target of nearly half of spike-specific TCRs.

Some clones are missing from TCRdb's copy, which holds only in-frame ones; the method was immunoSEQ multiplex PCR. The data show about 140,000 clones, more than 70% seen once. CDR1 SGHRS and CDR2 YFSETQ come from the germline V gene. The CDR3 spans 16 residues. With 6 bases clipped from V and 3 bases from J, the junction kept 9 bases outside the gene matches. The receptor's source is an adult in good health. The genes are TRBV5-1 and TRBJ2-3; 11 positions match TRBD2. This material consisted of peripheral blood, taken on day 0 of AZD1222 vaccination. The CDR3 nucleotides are TGCGCCAGCAATTTATTAGCGGGAGGGCCGACAGATACGCAGTATTTT. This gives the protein CASNLLAGGPTDTQYF.